Given below is one T cell receptor (beta chain) in context. Its specificity is unknown. This entry is derived from a study of human thymus T cells. CDR1 is SQVTM, CDR2 ANQGSEA, per germline. The J segment lost 5 bases and the V segment lost 3 bases, leaving 7 bases of the junction unmatched. The length of the CDR3 is 15 residues. Study-wide results and caveats: Thymic and blood repertoires appeared to carry a bias in their V and J gene usage.

Profiled with immunoSEQ multiplex PCR; TCRdb holds only in-frame clones, not every one. The table lists about 46,000 clones, 95% of them singletons. Genomic DNA was extracted from every available blood leukocyte. This receptor was obtained from a girl younger than two with a congenital heart defect but otherwise immunologically healthy. Specimen: blood. The rearrangement links TRBV29-1 to TRBJ2-1; 10 bases map to TRBD2. The chain's CDR3 is CSVDRGTSANNEQFF. For the CDR3, the DNA is TGCAGCGTTGACCGGGGGACTAGCGCTAACAATGAGCAGTTCTTC.